One and the same sample provided the 16 T cell receptor beta chains below, sequenced in a study of blood T cell repertoires in COVID-19. Method: immunoSEQ multiplex PCR; TCRdb's copy keeps in-frame clones and lacks some. Found here are 100,000 to 120,000 clones, 85% to 90% of them singletons; the top ten hold 4% to 5.5%. Input material: peripheral blood. These receptors all come from a woman between 45 and 65 years old with acute or convalescent COVID-19.

The rearrangement joins TRBV7-8 to TRBJ1-1, with TRBD1 matching over 12 bases. Per germline, CDR1 SGHVS and CDR2 FQNEAQ. Unmatched junction bases numbered 14, after V lost 5 bases and J lost 1 base. The CDR3 spans 19 residues. CDR3 nucleotides: TGTGCCAGCAGCCATAAGTGGGACAGGGGGCAGTTTTGGAACACTGAAGCTTTCTTT. It codes for CASSHKWDRGQFWNTEAFF. Filled out from reference TRBV7-8 and TRBJ1-1, the complete variable domain reads GAGVSQSPRYKVAKRGQDVALRCDPISGHVSLFWYQQALGQGPEFLTYFQNEAQLDKSGLPSDRFFAERPEGSVSTLKIQRTQQEDSAVYLCASSHKWDRGQFWNTEAFFGQGTRLTVV.

The chain couples TRBV24-1 to TRBJ1-1; 8 bases match TRBD1. The length of the CDR3 is 13 residues. Germline CDR1 is KGHDR and CDR2 is SFDVKD. J gave up 3 bases and V 10 bases, and 6 bases lay outside the gene matches. CDR3 bases: TGTGCCACGAGACAGGGGAGTTACACTGAAGCTTTCTTT. Translated, it gives CATRQGSYTEAFF.

This chain joins TRBV3-1 (or the pseudogene TRBV3-2) and TRBJ2-7; 11 bases align to TRBD2. Germline V gives CDR1 LGHDT, CDR2 YNNKEL (reference sequence). The CDR3 consists of 14 residues. V gave up 1 base and J gave up 6 bases; unmatched junction bases: 2. The CDR3 region has the DNA TGTGCCAGCAGCCAAGTAGCGGGAGGGAGCGAGCAGTACTTC. This encodes CASSQVAGGSEQYF.

The chain employs TRBV7-9 and TRBJ2-2; 7 nucleotides align to TRBD1. The J segment lost 1 base and the V segment lost 3 bases, leaving 5 bases of the junction unmatched. CDR1 is SEHNR and CDR2 is FQNEAQ in the germline V gene (reference sequence). This CDR3 comprises 16 residues. This CDR3 is CASSFMTGRNTGELFF. Here the CDR3 DNA reads TGTGCCAGCAGCTTCATGACAGGGAGGAACACCGGGGAGCTGTTTTTT.

The sample holds one count of this clone. The V gene is TRBV7-9, the J gene TRBJ1-2; TRBD1 matches at 8 bases. Per the germline V gene, CDR1 is SEHNR and CDR2 is FQNEAQ (reference sequence). The CDR3 covers 14 residues. V lost 2 bases and J lost 8; bases outside the gene matches: 7. CDR3 residues: CASSLPGQGQGYTF. For the CDR3, the DNA is TGTGCCAGCAGCTTACCCGGACAGGGACAAGGCTACACCTTC.

The rearrangement links TRBV6-5 to TRBJ1-2; the match to TRBD1 covers 8 bases. V gave up 5 bases and J gave up 6 bases; unmatched junction bases: 2. Germline values: CDR1 MNHEY, CDR2 SVGAGI. CDR3 length: 12 residues. The CDR3 loop reads CASSTGQDGYTF. CDR3 in DNA: TGTGCCAGCAGTACGGGACAGGATGGCTACACCTTC.

J is TRBJ2-3 and V is TRBV9, with 9 bases identical to TRBD2. This CDR3 spans 15 amino acids. V lost 2 bases, J lost 4 bases, and 5 bases stayed unmatched. Germline V CDR1 and CDR2: SGDLS, YYNGEE. The chain's CDR3 is CASSVSGRVPDTQYF. The CDR3 region has the DNA TGTGCCAGCAGCGTTAGCGGGAGAGTCCCAGATACGCAGTATTTT. The full variable domain, in which reference TRBV9 and TRBJ2-3 provide the parts outside the CDR3, is DSGVTQTPKHLITATGQRVTLRCSPRSGDLSVYWYQQSLDQGLQFLIQYYNGEERAKGNILERFSAQQFPDLHSELNLSSLELGDSALYFCASSVSGRVPDTQYFGPGTRLTVL.

The chain uses TRBV5-1 and TRBJ1-1; the match to TRBD1 covers 8 bases. CDR1 and CDR2 from the germline V gene are SGHRS and YFSETQ. The V gene end was trimmed by 1 base and the J gene end by 0 bases; junction bases not matched to a gene: 2. CDR3 length: 15 amino acids. The CDR3, as DNA: TGCGCCAGCAGCTTGTCGGGACAGGTGAACACTGAAGCTTTCTTT. Its translation is CASSLSGQVNTEAFF. The full variable domain, its missing parts supplied by reference TRBV5-1 and TRBJ1-1, is KAGVTQTPRYLIKTRGQQVTLSCSPISGHRSVSWYQQTPGQGLQFLFEYFSETQRNKGNFPGRFSGRQFSNSRSEMNVSTLELGDSALYLCASSLSGQVNTEAFFGQGTRLTVV.

The gene calls are TRBV27 and TRBJ1-5; TRBD1 agrees at 8 bases. Per the germline V gene, CDR1 is MNHEY and CDR2 is SMNVEV (reference sequence). J lost 6 bases, V lost 6 bases, and 4 bases had no gene match. The CDR3 sequence is 13 residues long. The CDR3 region has the DNA TGTGCCAGCAGGGACAGGGCGAGTCAGCCCCAGCATTTT. Amino acids: CASRDRASQPQHF.

The chain joins TRBV19 to TRBJ1-6; unclear D gene. The germline V and J ends were trimmed by 1 base and 7 bases, with 11 bases remaining between them. Germline CDR1 LNHDA, CDR2 SQIVND (reference sequence). There are 15 residues in the CDR3. The CDR3 bases are TGTGCCAGTAGTATAGCAGGCCTCACAAATTCACCCCTCCACTTT. Encoded protein: CASSIAGLTNSPLHF.

This clone has only one observation. CDR3: CASGAGPSDTQYF. CDR3 in DNA: TGCGCCAGCGGAGCGGGGCCCTCAGATACGCAGTATTTT. The V call is TRBV5-1, the J call TRBJ2-3, with TRBD2 matching over 7 bases. The CDR3 loop spans 13 amino acids. V gave up 7 bases and J gave up 4 bases; unmatched junction bases: 6. The V gene's germline CDR1 is SGHRS and CDR2 YFSETQ.

J is TRBJ1-2 and V is TRBV3-1 (or the pseudogene TRBV3-2); D unclear. Trimming cost V 4 bases and J 11 bases, with 11 bases left between them. From germline, CDR1 is LGHDT and CDR2 YNNKEL (reference sequence). The CDR3 totals 11 residues. The CDR3 loop is CASSLSGLYTF. The CDR3 DNA reads TGTGCCAGCAGCCTAAGCGGGCTTTACACCTTC.

The V call is TRBV6-5, the J call TRBJ1-2; no firm D call. The CDR3 contains 14 residues. Germline CDR1 MNHEY, CDR2 SVGAGI. V shed 6 bases and J shed 5 bases, with 16 bases lying between them. Written as DNA, the CDR3 is TGTGCCAGCAGATCGCATGCGAGAAGTTATGGCTACACCTTC. As protein: CASRSHARSYGYTF.

The chain has TRBV7-8 and TRBJ2-7, with a weak D call TRBD2 (5 bases). Trimming took off 0 bases at V and 3 bases at J, with 9 bases between the two ends. The V gene's germline CDR1 is SGHVS and CDR2 FQNEAQ. This CDR3 has 14 amino acids. This CDR3 reads CASSLAPGDYEQYF. CDR3 DNA sequence: TGTGCCAGCAGCTTAGCGCCCGGGGACTACGAGCAGTACTTC.

The V gene is TRBV18, the J gene TRBJ2-1; tentative D call: TRBD1 (7 bases). The CDR3 is 16 residues long. Germline-derived CDR1 and CDR2 are KGHSH and LQKENI. V shed 1 base and J shed 7 bases, with 17 bases lying between them. The chain's CDR3 is CASSPRAGGPGNEQFF. The DNA for the CDR3 is TGTGCCAGCTCACCACGGGCAGGGGGGCCCGGGAATGAGCAGTTCTTC.

The rearrangement uses TRBV10-2 and TRBJ2-1; tentatively, D is TRBD2 (6 bases). Germline V CDR1 and CDR2: WSHSY, SAAADI. CDR3 length: 13 residues. V dropped 7 bases and J dropped 10 bases, with 17 bases sitting between them. The CDR3 nucleotides read TGCGCCAGCATAGGAGGGCGGGCGGTAGAGCAGTTCTTC. As protein: CASIGGRAVEQFF.